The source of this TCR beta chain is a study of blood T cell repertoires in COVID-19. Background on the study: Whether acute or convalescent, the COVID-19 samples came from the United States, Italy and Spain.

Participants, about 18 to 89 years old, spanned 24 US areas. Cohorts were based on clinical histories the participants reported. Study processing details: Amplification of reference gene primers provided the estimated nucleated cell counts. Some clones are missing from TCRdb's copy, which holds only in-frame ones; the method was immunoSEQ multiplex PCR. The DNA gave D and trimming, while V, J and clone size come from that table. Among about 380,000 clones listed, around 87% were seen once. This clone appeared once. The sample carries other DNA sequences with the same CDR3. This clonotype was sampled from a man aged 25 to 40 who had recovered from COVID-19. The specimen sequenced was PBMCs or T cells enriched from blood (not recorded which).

As DNA, the CDR3 is TGTGCCAGCAGCTTAGCTCTAGCGGGGGGGCAAGAGACCCAGTACTTC. Encoded protein: CASSLALAGGQETQYF. This chain connects TRBV7-9 to TRBJ2-5; 12 bases line up with TRBD2. Germline loops: CDR1 SEHNR, CDR2 FQNEAQ (reference sequence). The ends lost 0 bases at V and 2 bases at J; junction bases unmatched: 1. The CDR3 extends over 16 amino acids.